This T cell receptor (beta chain) was documented in a study of PD-L1 blockade in urothelial cancer. The CDR3 extends over 15 amino acids. J lost 4 bases, V lost 6 bases, and 12 bases had no gene match. Looked up from germline, CDR1 is SNHLY and CDR2 is FYNNEI. The time point: pretreatment peripheral blood. The data were produced by immunoSEQ multiplex PCR, yet TCRdb's version contains in-frame clones alone and is incomplete. There are approximately 50,000 clones in the sample; 75% to 90% occur only once, and approximately 1.5% lies in the top ten. This TCR came from a man aged 45 to 65 with urothelial cancer. The rearrangement joins TRBV2 to TRBJ2-7, with 7 bases lining up with TRBD1. This specimen was PBMCs, taken around atezolizumab (anti-PD-L1) treatment. This chain's CDR3 is CASRQDRSPGYEQYF. CDR3 nucleotide sequence: TGTGCCAGCAGGCAGGACAGGTCCCCCGGATACGAGCAGTACTTC.